What follows are 23 T cell receptor beta chains derived from one specimen sequenced in a study of T cell responses to AZD1222 COVID-19 vaccine. The table came from immunoSEQ multiplex PCR; TCRdb's copy has only in-frame clones and leaves some out. The profile shows tens of thousands of clones, about 92% of them singletons. The sample consisted of peripheral blood, taken on day 0 of AZD1222 vaccination. The receptors come from an adult in good health.

The gene calls are TRBV5-6 and TRBJ1-4; no reliable D call. The CDR3 runs to 14 residues. Germline loops: CDR1 SGHDT, CDR2 YYEEEE. Between the trimmed V and J ends, which lost 2 bases and 8 bases, there was a span of 13 bases. The CDR3 region has the DNA TGTGCCAGCAGCTTTGTTTCGGGCAGAGAAAAACTGTTTTTT. This translates into CASSFVSGREKLFF.

The chain links TRBV9 to TRBJ2-2; TRBD1 is a possible D gene (5 bases). V gave up 4 bases and J gave up 5 bases, with 9 bases separating them. The germline CDR1 and CDR2 sequences are SGDLS and YYNGEE. This CDR3 has 13 residues. In DNA, the CDR3 is TGTGCCAGCAGCCTAGGGGCGACCGGGGAGCTGTTTTTT. Translation gives CASSLGATGELFF.

The J gene is TRBJ2-2, the V gene TRBV5-1; TRBD1 aligns across 9 bases. CDR1 and CDR2 from the germline V gene are SGHRS and YFSETQ. V lost 0 bases and J lost 3; bases outside the gene matches: 3. There are 16 residues in the CDR3. CDR3 in amino acids: CASSLARTGDTGELFF. As DNA, the CDR3 is TGCGCCAGCAGCTTGGCTAGGACAGGGGACACCGGGGAGCTGTTTTTT.

The gene calls are TRBV6-5 and TRBJ2-1; 12 positions match TRBD2. After removal of 2 bases from V and 9 bases from J, the junction contained 8 bases not matched to a gene. This CDR3 is 16 amino acids long. Germline CDR1 and CDR2: MNHEY and SVGAGI. CDR3 DNA sequence: TGTGCCAGCAGTTACGGAAGGACTAGCGGGAAGGTTGAGCAGTTCTTC. This sequence encodes CASSYGRTSGKVEQFF.

The rearrangement uses TRBV2 and TRBJ2-3; 12 bases match TRBD1. Germline V gene data show CDR1 as SNHLY and CDR2 as FYNNEI. This CDR3 is 15 amino acids long. V lost 5 bases and J lost 4; bases outside the gene matches: 4. As DNA, the CDR3 is TGTGCCAGCAGTAGGGACAGGGGGCGTCCAGATACGCAGTATTTT. Protein product: CASSRDRGRPDTQYF.

The rearrangement joins TRBV27 to TRBJ2-7; 8 positions match TRBD1. This CDR3 has 15 residues. CDR1 is MNHEY and CDR2 is SMNVEV in the germline V gene (reference sequence). J was trimmed by 6 bases and V by 1 base; bases with no gene match: 8. DNA for the CDR3: TGTGCCAGCAGTTTATTCTCCAGGACAGGGCGCGAGCAGTACTTC. Protein sequence: CASSLFSRTGREQYF.

The chain links TRBV6-5 to TRBJ1-1; 11 positions agree with TRBD1. The J segment lost 5 bases and the V segment lost 2 bases, leaving 7 bases of the junction unmatched. CDR3 size: 16 residues. The germline CDR1 and CDR2 sequences are MNHEY and SVGAGI. The CDR3 here is CASSYGTGGGGTEAFF. The CDR3 DNA follows: TGTGCCAGCAGTTACGGGACAGGGGGTGGAGGGACTGAAGCTTTCTTT.

A single count supports this clone. The chain couples TRBV5-4 to TRBJ2-5, with 9 bases fitting TRBD2. CDR3 length: 14 amino acids. With 3 bases clipped from V and 3 bases from J, the junction kept 3 bases outside the gene matches. The germline gives CDR1 SGHNT, CDR2 YYREEE (reference sequence). The CDR3 DNA sequence: TGTGCCAGCAGCTGGAGGACTAGCGAAGAGACCCAGTACTTC. Translated, it gives CASSWRTSEETQYF.

A word on this clone: Its ends do not fully match the called genes, so a read error is possible. V usage is TRBV7-9 and J usage is TRBJ2-1, with TRBD2 matching over 9 bases. This CDR3 spans 16 amino acids. CDR1 and CDR2 from the germline V gene are SEHNR and FQNEAQ (reference sequence). Here the CDR3 DNA reads TGTGCCAGCAGCCTAGCCCTAGCGGGATCCTACAATGAGCAGTTCTTC. Protein: CASSLALAGSYNEQFF.

V and J are TRBV13 and TRBJ2-1, with D perhaps TRBD1 (5 bases). V was trimmed by 5 bases and J by 6 bases, leaving 20 bases between them. Germline CDR1 PRHDT, CDR2 FYEKMQ (reference sequence). The CDR3 loop spans 16 amino acids. The CDR3 sequence: CASSPPVRAGRNEQFF. CDR3 bases: TGTGCCAGCAGCCCACCAGTGAGAGCAGGGCGCAATGAGCAGTTCTTC. Complete variable domain (other parts from reference TRBV13 and TRBJ2-1): AAGVIQSPRHLIKEKRETATLKCYPIPRHDTVYWYQQGPGQDPQFLISFYEKMQSDKGSIPDRFSAQQFSDYHSELNMSSLELGDSALYFCASSPPVRAGRNEQFFGPGTRLTVL.

V is TRBV2 and J is TRBJ2-2, with TRBD2 matching over 10 bases. CDR1 is SNHLY, CDR2 FYNNEI, per germline. V was pared by 7 bases and J by 7 bases, with 9 bases of the junction left unmatched. The CDR3 sequence is 15 residues long. The CDR3 spells CASNLSGRSGGELFF. CDR3 DNA: TGTGCCAGCAACCTTAGCGGGAGGAGTGGCGGGGAGCTGTTTTTT.

This chain joins TRBV6-5 and TRBJ2-7; 9 bases are a match to TRBD1. J gave up 2 bases and V 2 bases, and 4 bases lay outside the gene matches. There are 15 residues in the CDR3. The V gene's germline CDR1 is MNHEY and CDR2 SVGAGI. The CDR3 sequence: CASSYPGQGTYEQYF. The CDR3 nucleotides read TGTGCCAGCAGTTACCCGGGACAGGGAACCTACGAGCAGTACTTC.

The CDR3 sequence is CASSLEDRGSTNEKLFF. CDR3 in DNA: TGTGCCAGCAGTTTGGAGGACAGGGGGTCAACTAATGAAAAACTGTTTTTT. The rearrangement uses TRBV2 and TRBJ1-4, with 10 bases lining up with TRBD1. Germline V gives CDR1 SNHLY, CDR2 FYNNEI. The CDR3 runs to 17 residues. V trimming: 5 bases; J trimming: 0 bases; junction bases outside the gene matches: 6. The full variable domain, completed using reference TRBV2 and TRBJ1-4, is EPEVTQTPSHQVTQMGQEVILRCVPISNHLYFYWYRQILGQKVEFLVSFYNNEISEKSEIFDDQFSVERPDGSNFTLKIRSTKLEDSAMYFCASSLEDRGSTNEKLFFGSGTQLSVL.

The V call is TRBV7-3, the J call TRBJ2-3; tentative D call: TRBD1 (6 bases). Germline V gene lookup returns CDR1 SGHTA and CDR2 FQGTGA. Deletions cut 5 bases from V and 6 bases from J, with 9 bases between. The CDR3 totals 12 residues. CDR3 in amino acids: CASSPGADTQYF. CDR3 sequence (DNA): TGTGCCAGCAGCCCAGGGGCTGATACGCAGTATTTT.

The chain couples TRBV7-2 to TRBJ1-5, with D tentatively TRBD1 (6 bases). With 5 bases removed from V and 4 bases from J, the gap between germline ends came to 12 bases. This CDR3 has 14 residues. CDR1 SGHTA and CDR2 FQGNSA come from the germline V gene. CDR3 in amino acids: CASSRQGGNQPQHF. The CDR3 DNA sequence: TGTGCCAGCAGCCGTCAAGGGGGAAATCAGCCCCAGCATTTT.

The rearrangement uses TRBV3-1 (or the pseudogene TRBV3-2) and TRBJ2-5; 14 positions match TRBD2. This CDR3 is 16 amino acids long. V was pared by 4 bases and J by 2 bases, with 3 bases of the junction left unmatched. CDR1 is LGHDT, CDR2 YNNKEL, per germline (reference sequence). The CDR3 loop is CASSPGLAGVQETQYF. In DNA, the CDR3 is TGTGCCAGCAGCCCGGGACTAGCGGGAGTGCAAGAGACCCAGTACTTC.

The chain links TRBV6-5 to TRBJ1-6; the match to TRBD1 covers 8 bases. The CDR3 spans 13 residues. The junction had 3 bases not matched to a gene; V was cut back by 9 bases and J by 5 bases. Germline V gene data show CDR1 as MNHEY and CDR2 as SVGAGI. The CDR3 reads CASNRGNNSPLHF. CDR3 coding DNA: TGTGCCAGTAACAGGGGGAATAATTCACCCCTCCACTTT.

The chain combines TRBV4-2 with TRBJ1-1; 11 bases are shared with TRBD1. The germline V gene has CDR1 LGHNA and CDR2 YNFKEQ. The trim removed 2 bases at V and 5 bases at J, leaving 4 bases unmatched. This CDR3 has 15 residues. CDR3 in DNA: TGTGCCAGCAGCCAATCCGGGACAGGGGGGACTGAAGCTTTCTTT. Its protein is CASSQSGTGGTEAFF.

The chain employs TRBV18 and TRBJ1-5; 8 bases match TRBD1. Per germline, CDR1 KGHSH and CDR2 LQKENI. V gave up 3 bases and J gave up 0 bases; unmatched junction bases: 10. This CDR3 has 18 amino acids. As DNA, the CDR3 is TGTGCCAGCTCACCTCGGCGACAGGGGATGCATAGCAATCAGCCCCAGCATTTT. Protein sequence: CASSPRRQGMHSNQPQHF.

The rearrangement links TRBV25-1 to TRBJ2-1; the match to TRBD2 covers 8 bases. CDR3 length: 15 residues. J was trimmed by 7 bases and V by 5 bases; bases with no gene match: 10. Germline V gene data show CDR1 as MGHDK and CDR2 as SYGVNS. CDR3 DNA sequence: TGTGCCAGCAGTCCTCGAGGCGGGGGGTGGAATGAGCAGTTCTTC. It encodes CASSPRGGGWNEQFF.

The rearrangement links TRBV5-1 to TRBJ2-5; D remains ambiguous. V lost 0 bases, J lost 5 bases, and 8 bases lay in between. CDR1 and CDR2 from the germline V gene are SGHRS and YFSETQ. CDR3 length: 13 amino acids. For the CDR3, the DNA is TGCGCCAGCAGCTTGGCGGGCGCGGAGACCCAGTACTTC. It encodes CASSLAGAETQYF.

The chain is built from TRBV19 and TRBJ1-5; 10 nucleotides match TRBD1. Germline CDR1 reads LNHDA; CDR2 reads SQIVND (reference sequence). The CDR3 loop spans 15 amino acids. The J segment lost 2 bases and the V segment lost 7 bases, leaving 5 bases of the junction unmatched. CDR3 sequence reads: CASTPTGGGNQPQHF. CDR3 nucleotides: TGTGCCAGTACCCCGACAGGGGGCGGCAATCAGCCCCAGCATTTT.

Turning to this clone: A junction boundary mismatches the germline segment, possibly from a read error. The chain links TRBV4-2 to TRBJ1-1; a possible D gene is TRBD1 (6 bases). From germline, CDR1 is LGHNA and CDR2 YNFKEQ. The CDR3 runs 12 residues. In DNA form, the CDR3 reads TGTGCCAGCAGCCAGTCACAGGGCCGGGTTTCCTTT. Translation: CASSQSQGRVSF.